What follows are 22 T cell receptor beta chains derived from one specimen sequenced in a study of blood T cell repertoires in COVID-19. Profiling relied on immunoSEQ multiplex PCR, and the TCRdb table lists in-frame clones only, not all of them. The data hold about 140,000 clones, with 79% observed a single time. Sequencing used peripheral blood. All receptors derive from a man between 60 and 75 years old with acute or convalescent COVID-19.

The rearrangement links TRBV3-1 (or the pseudogene TRBV3-2) to TRBJ2-3; a possible D gene is TRBD2 (5 bases). CDR3 length: 16 residues. Germline CDR1 LGHDT, CDR2 YNNKEL (reference sequence). The V end was cut by 0 bases, the J end by 6 bases, with 16 bases between. CDR3: CASSQDYGLSTDTQYF. The CDR3 nucleotides read TGTGCCAGCAGCCAAGATTACGGACTGTCGACGGATACGCAGTATTTT.

CDR3 in amino acids: CASSPGAGRGTDTQYF. CDR3 sequence (DNA): TGTGCCAGCTCACCAGGGGCCGGTAGGGGTACAGATACGCAGTATTTT. J is TRBJ2-3 and V is TRBV18; D may be TRBD1 (5 bases). The CDR3 runs to 16 residues. Germline CDR1 is KGHSH and CDR2 is LQKENI. V gave up 2 bases and J gave up 3 bases, with 15 bases separating them.

J is TRBJ1-3 and V is TRBV28; the D gene is possibly TRBD1 (6 bases). Deletions cut 5 bases from V and 0 bases from J, with 14 bases between. From germline, CDR1 is MDHEN and CDR2 SYDVKM. The CDR3 length is 16 residues. CDR3 residues: CASSPTGGLSGNTIYF. For the CDR3, the DNA is TGTGCCAGCAGTCCGACGGGGGGGCTCTCTGGAAACACCATATATTTT.

The J gene is TRBJ2-7, the V gene TRBV28, with 10 bases fitting TRBD1. Losses at the gene ends were 1 base for V and 5 bases for J; bases not matched to a gene: 5. The CDR3 has 15 amino acids. The germline V gene has CDR1 MDHEN and CDR2 SYDVKM. The CDR3 region has the DNA TGTGCCAGCAGTTTATTGGGACAGGGGCCCAACGAGCAGTACTTC. Residues: CASSLLGQGPNEQYF.

The chain couples TRBV24-1 to TRBJ1-5, with 9 bases fitting TRBD1. The V gene's germline CDR1 is KGHDR and CDR2 SFDVKD. This CDR3 contains 18 residues. V trimming: 0 bases; J trimming: 4 bases; junction bases outside the gene matches: 9. CDR3 residues: CATSDLQTGGPPNQPQHF. CDR3 in DNA: TGTGCCACCAGTGATTTGCAAACAGGGGGCCCCCCGAATCAGCCCCAGCATTTT.

Here the CDR3 reads CASGAGGVSRQPQHF. Here the CDR3 DNA reads TGTGCCAGCGGTGCGGGGGGGGTAAGCAGACAGCCCCAGCATTTT. The rearrangement links TRBV28 to TRBJ1-5; the D gene is possibly TRBD1 (5 bases). With 8 bases removed from V and 7 bases from J, the gap between germline ends came to 21 bases. CDR1 and CDR2 from the germline V gene are MDHEN and SYDVKM. There are 15 residues in the CDR3.

J is TRBJ1-6 and V is TRBV28, with 7 bases matching TRBD1. From germline, CDR1 is MDHEN and CDR2 SYDVKM. The CDR3 is 20 residues long. The V gene end was trimmed by 4 bases and the J gene end by 3 bases; junction bases not matched to a gene: 18. The DNA for the CDR3 is TGTGCCAGCAGTTGGACCCTTCTCTCCACCGGGACAGTCTATAATTCACCCCTCCACTTT. Amino acid sequence: CASSWTLLSTGTVYNSPLHF.

The chain combines TRBV30 with TRBJ2-7, with 9 bases fitting TRBD1. The CDR3 covers 14 residues. J gave up 2 bases and V 3 bases, and 5 bases lay outside the gene matches. Germline-derived CDR1 and CDR2 are GTSNPN and SVGIG (reference sequence). DNA of the CDR3: TGTGCCTGGAGGAGGGGACAGGGAACCTACGAGCAGTACTTC. Residues: CAWRRGQGTYEQYF.

The rearrangement joins TRBV4-2 to TRBJ2-7; 13 positions agree with TRBD2. CDR3 length: 18 residues. In germline, CDR1 is LGHNA, CDR2 YNFKEQ. V was pared by 4 bases and J by 0 bases, with 9 bases of the junction left unmatched. The CDR3 DNA reads TGTGCCAGCAGCCCCTCCCACGGGACTAGCGGGACCTCCTACGAGCAGTACTTC. This codes for CASSPSHGTSGTSYEQYF.

The CDR3 is CASKIEGAGELFF. The CDR3 region has the DNA TGTGCCAGTAAAATCGAGGGGGCCGGGGAGCTGTTTTTT. This chain uses TRBV19 with TRBJ2-2; tentatively, D is TRBD1 (6 bases). The CDR3 covers 13 residues. V was trimmed by 7 bases and J by 6 bases, leaving 12 bases between them. Germline lookup yields CDR1 LNHDA and CDR2 SQIVND (reference sequence).

This clone has more than one count but fewer than ten. The V call is TRBV5-4, the J call TRBJ2-5; 7 bases are a match to TRBD2. The germline V gene has CDR1 SGHNT and CDR2 YYREEE (reference sequence). The CDR3 loop spans 16 amino acids. V was pared by 2 bases and J by 5 bases, with 12 bases of the junction left unmatched. The CDR3 DNA reads as TGTGCCAGCAGCTTAGTAACGGGAGTGGGAGGGGAGACCCAGTACTTC. Translating it yields CASSLVTGVGGETQYF.

The rearrangement uses TRBV19 and TRBJ2-7; 11 nucleotides match TRBD2. The CDR3 covers 16 residues. In germline, CDR1 is LNHDA, CDR2 SQIVND (reference sequence). Unmatched junction bases numbered 10, after V lost 6 bases and J lost 3 bases. The CDR3 DNA reads as TGTGCCAGTAGCCGCCGGACTAGCGGGCTGCTCTACGAGCAGTACTTC. Amino acid sequence: CASSRRTSGLLYEQYF.

This clone was seen a handful of times. V usage is TRBV7-9 and J usage is TRBJ1-1, with TRBD1 as a possible D gene (5 bases). This CDR3 comprises 14 residues. The germline V gene encodes CDR1 SEHNR and CDR2 FQNEAQ (reference sequence). The ends were cut back, 6 bases at V and 4 bases at J, with 15 bases in the middle. DNA for the CDR3: TGTGCCAGCAGTTTCCTTTGGGGCGCCACTGAAGCTTTCTTT. It translates to CASSFLWGATEAFF. Supplemented by reference TRBV7-9 and TRBJ1-1, the full variable domain reads DTGVSQNPRHKITKRGQNVTFRCDPISEHNRLYWYRQTLGQGPEFLTYFQNEAQLEKSRLLSDRFSAERPKGSFSTLEIQRTEQGDSAMYLCASSFLWGATEAFFGQGTRLTVV.

The V gene is TRBV4-3, the J gene TRBJ1-2, with D maybe TRBD1 (6 bases). In germline, CDR1 is LGHNA, CDR2 YSLEER. Trimming took off 0 bases at V and 3 bases at J, with 14 bases between the two ends. This CDR3 has 16 residues. The DNA of the CDR3 is TGCGCCAGCAGCCAAGAGGGAACAGGGATGCACTATGGCTACACCTTC. This translates into CASSQEGTGMHYGYTF.

The CDR3 here is CASSQGGGTGTASYEQYF. The CDR3 coding sequence is TGTGCCAGCAGCCAAGGGGGGGGGACAGGGACCGCCTCCTACGAGCAGTACTTC. The chain employs TRBV4-2 and TRBJ2-7; 9 bases agree with TRBD1. The J segment lost 0 bases and the V segment lost 1 base, leaving 10 bases of the junction unmatched. This CDR3 region has 18 residues. Germline V CDR1 and CDR2: LGHNA, YNFKEQ.

This rearrangement joins TRBV2 to TRBJ2-2; D uncertain. This CDR3 is 15 amino acids long. Between the trimmed V and J ends, which lost 7 bases and 0 bases, there was a span of 12 bases. The V gene's germline CDR1 is SNHLY and CDR2 FYNNEI. In DNA, the CDR3 is TGTGCCAGCAAAGGCCCAGCGACGAACACCGGGGAGCTGTTTTTT. Its translation: CASKGPATNTGELFF.

This chain uses TRBV29-1 with TRBJ2-3; 8 nucleotides agree with TRBD1. CDR1 and CDR2 from the germline V gene are SQVTM and ANQGSEA. After removal of 4 bases from V and 5 bases from J, the junction contained 8 bases not matched to a gene. The CDR3 sequence is 14 residues long. In DNA, the CDR3 is TGCAGCGTTGCCCCGGGACAGGATGTAGATACGCAGTATTTT. This translates into CSVAPGQDVDTQYF.

A few counts support this clone. This chain connects TRBV10-1 to TRBJ1-3, with D possibly TRBD1 on 6 matching bases. Germline V gene lookup returns CDR1 WNHNN and CDR2 SYGVQD (reference sequence). V lost 4 bases to trimming and J lost 5 bases, with 24 bases between them. CDR3 size: 18 residues. The CDR3 DNA sequence: TGCGCCAGCAGTGCCCAAAAGGGGGGGGCGAGGGACAGAAACACCATATATTTT. It codes for CASSAQKGGARDRNTIYF.

V is TRBV3-1 (or the pseudogene TRBV3-2) and J is TRBJ1-5; D is ambiguous. The CDR3 runs to 15 residues. Germline V gene lookup returns CDR1 LGHDT and CDR2 YNNKEL (reference sequence). V dropped 1 base and J dropped 3 bases, with 10 bases sitting between them. The CDR3 sequence is CASSQVAGVNQPQHF. CDR3 nucleotides: TGTGCCAGCAGCCAAGTGGCGGGTGTCAATCAGCCCCAGCATTTT.

This clone was counted once. The V call is TRBV18, the J call TRBJ2-2, with 10 nucleotides matching TRBD1. The J segment lost 6 bases and the V segment lost 3 bases, leaving 7 bases of the junction unmatched. There are 16 residues in the CDR3. The germline gives CDR1 KGHSH, CDR2 LQKENI. The CDR3 DNA sequence: TGTGCCAGCTCACCCAGACAGGGGGCGGCCGCCGGGGAGCTGTTTTTT. It specifies CASSPRQGAAAGELFF.

The rearrangement links TRBV19 to TRBJ2-3, with 11 bases lining up with TRBD1. The CDR3 length is 15 residues. With 0 bases clipped from V and 6 bases from J, the junction kept 2 bases outside the gene matches. CDR1 and CDR2 (germline): LNHDA, SQIVND (reference sequence). The CDR3 nucleotides are TGTGCCAGTAGTATAGAAGGACAGGGGGCGGATACGCAGTATTTT. The encoded protein is CASSIEGQGADTQYF.

This clone was counted a few times. This chain links TRBV5-5 with TRBJ2-7, with D perhaps TRBD2 (5 bases). CDR1 is SGHKS and CDR2 is YYEKEE in the germline V gene (reference sequence). CDR3 length: 17 residues. Trimming took off 0 bases at V and 0 bases at J, with 16 bases between the two ends. CDR3 DNA sequence: TGTGCCAGCAGCTTGGTTTTAAGCACCACTAGCTCCTACGAGCAGTACTTC. It encodes CASSLVLSTTSSYEQYF.